Below, 9 T cell receptor beta chains from the same sample are listed, as sequenced in a study of technical replicates of blood from several donors. Assay used: immunoSEQ multiplex PCR; TCRdb lists only in-frame clones, some missing. The sample gives more than 75,000 clones, roughly 93% of which show up once; under 0.3% is in the top ten. The sample was T cells isolated from PBMCs. These receptors originate from a human donor in good health.

This clone has a handful of counts. This chain links TRBV9 with TRBJ1-1; D not resolved. Trimming left V 0 bases short and J 3 bases short, with 15 bases between. CDR1 SGDLS and CDR2 YYNGEE come from the germline V gene. The CDR3 loop spans 16 amino acids. DNA for the CDR3: TGTGCCAGCAGCGTAGGTTCAGTTCCACAATACACTGAAGCTTTCTTT. This codes for CASSVGSVPQYTEAFF.

This chain connects TRBV19 to TRBJ1-3; D gene ambiguous. From germline, CDR1 is LNHDA and CDR2 SQIVND (reference sequence). The CDR3 is made up of 13 amino acids. Trimming shortened V by 6 bases and J by 2 bases, and 8 bases separated the two germline ends. The CDR3 sequence: CASRELAGNTIYF. The CDR3 DNA follows: TGTGCCAGTAGGGAGTTGGCTGGAAACACCATATATTTT.

This chain links TRBV6-5 with TRBJ1-2, with D possibly being TRBD1 (5 bases). Germline CDR1 and CDR2: MNHEY and SVGAGI. Trimming took 2 bases from V and 3 from J, leaving 13 bases between them. The CDR3 sequence is 15 residues long. The CDR3 region has the DNA TGTGCCAGCAGTTACACCGATCCGGGGGACTATGGCTACACCTTC. Protein sequence: CASSYTDPGDYGYTF.

The table lists this clone with a count of one. This chain connects TRBV4-1 to TRBJ2-1; 7 bases fit TRBD1. CDR1 is MGHRA and CDR2 is YSYEKL in the germline V gene. This CDR3 has 19 amino acids. The J segment lost 4 bases and the V segment lost 1 base, leaving 16 bases of the junction unmatched. CDR3 coding DNA: TGCGCCAGCAGCCAAGCTCTTAAGGGGGCGATGTCCCGTTACAATGAGCAGTTCTTC. Translation gives CASSQALKGAMSRYNEQFF.

V and J are TRBV2 and TRBJ1-5; D is unclear. Trimming pared 4 bases from V and 2 bases from J, leaving 9 bases between. This CDR3 is 14 amino acids long. Germline CDR1 and CDR2: SNHLY and FYNNEI. DNA for the CDR3: TGTGCCAGCAGTGTGGTGCAGGGCAATCAGCCCCAGCATTTT. It yields the protein CASSVVQGNQPQHF.

The chain joins TRBV15 to TRBJ2-1; 9 bases match TRBD2. The length of the CDR3 is 19 residues. The ends lost 0 bases at V and 1 base at J; junction bases unmatched: 10. Germline CDR1 reads LNHNV; CDR2 reads YYDKDF (reference sequence). The CDR3 loop reads CATSRDLGGRASSYNEQFF. The CDR3, as DNA: TGTGCCACCAGCAGAGATCTCGGCGGGAGGGCCTCGTCCTACAATGAGCAGTTCTTC.

This clone was seen once. The junction departs from germline at one end; a sequencing error may be responsible. This sequence joins TRBV20-1 and TRBJ2-3, with D perhaps matching TRBD1 (6 bases). Per germline, CDR1 DFQATT and CDR2 SNEGSKA (reference sequence). CDR3 length: 11 amino acids. The CDR3 nucleotides read TGCAGTGCTAGCGCCCCCTTATCAGGGGATTTT. Protein sequence: CSASAPLSGDF.

This clone was seen just once. The chain combines TRBV7-9 with TRBJ2-7, with TRBD1 matching 9 bases. Germline V gene lookup returns CDR1 SEHNR and CDR2 FQNEAQ (reference sequence). V was pared by 7 bases and J by 2 bases, with 6 bases of the junction left unmatched. The CDR3 extends over 14 amino acids. Here the CDR3 reads CASNRDRATYEQYF. The DNA for the CDR3 is TGTGCCAGCAATCGGGACAGGGCTACCTACGAGCAGTACTTC. Variable domain in full (rest from reference TRBV7-9 and TRBJ2-7): DTGVSQNPRHKITKRGQNVTFRCDPISEHNRLYWYRQTLGQGPEFLTYFQNEAQLEKSRLLSDRFSAERPKGSFSTLEIQRTEQGDSAMYLCASNRDRATYEQYFGPGTRLTVT.

The chain joins TRBV15 to TRBJ1-1, with a tentative D call TRBD1 (6 bases). The CDR3 totals 16 residues. CDR1 and CDR2 from the germline V gene are LNHNV and YYDKDF (reference sequence). V gave up 2 bases and J gave up 1 base, with 14 bases separating them. The CDR3 nucleotides read TGTGCCACCAGCAGAAAGACAGGAAGGGGGAACACTGAAGCTTTCTTT. This sequence encodes CATSRKTGRGNTEAFF.